The entry that follows covers one T cell receptor (beta chain) sequence. The antigen remains undetermined. The PCR employed 60 Vbeta primers together with 13 Jbeta primers. This table comes from immunoSEQ multiplex PCR, and its TCRdb copy is limited to in-frame clones, with some not included. The table shows 95,000 to 150,000 clones, with about four fifths occurring only once. These data come from a study of cytomegalovirus exposure and HLA in healthy donors. Study-wide background: T cells numbering about 180 million yielded some 100 million unique TCR beta sequences in an earlier analysis. Of 398 genotyped donors, 70% to 85% clustered with self-reported Caucasian donors.

Broader study findings: About 87% or about 30% of the time was how often most TCR beta V segments were productive, according to an earlier analysis. Association with HLA alleles at 0.05 false discovery rate was found for 15,000 to 20,000 TCR beta sequences in a later analysis.

CDR1 is ENHRY and CDR2 is SYGVKD in the germline V gene. The germline V and J ends were trimmed by 6 bases and 0 bases, with 11 bases remaining between them. The CDR3 length is 15 residues. The sequence derives from a female donor in good health and CMV-seropositive. The rearrangement links TRBV10-3 to TRBJ2-2; D gene ambiguous. Sequencing was carried out using PBMCs. CDR3 residues: CAIRGDNANTGELFF. The CDR3 DNA follows: TGTGCCATCAGAGGCGACAATGCGAACACCGGGGAGCTGTTTTTT.